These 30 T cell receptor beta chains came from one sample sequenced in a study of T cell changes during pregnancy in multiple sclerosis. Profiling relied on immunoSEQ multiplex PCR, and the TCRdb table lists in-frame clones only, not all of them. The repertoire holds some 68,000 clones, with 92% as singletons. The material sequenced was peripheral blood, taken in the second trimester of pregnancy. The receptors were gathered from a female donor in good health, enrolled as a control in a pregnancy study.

The CDR3 region is CASSRMGGALIAKNIQYF. In nucleotides, the CDR3 is TGTGCCAGCAGCCGAATGGGAGGGGCCCTAATAGCCAAAAACATTCAGTACTTC. The chain couples TRBV7-9 to TRBJ2-4; the match to TRBD2 covers 7 bases. Per germline, CDR1 SEHNR and CDR2 FQNEAQ (reference sequence). The CDR3 loop spans 18 amino acids. With 5 bases clipped from V and 0 bases from J, the junction kept 13 bases outside the gene matches.

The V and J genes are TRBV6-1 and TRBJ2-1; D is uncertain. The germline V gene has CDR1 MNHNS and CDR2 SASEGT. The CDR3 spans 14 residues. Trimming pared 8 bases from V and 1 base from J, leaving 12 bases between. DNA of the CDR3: TGTGCCAGCTGTATGGCTGCTTCCTACAATGAGCAGTTCTTC. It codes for CASCMAASYNEQFF.

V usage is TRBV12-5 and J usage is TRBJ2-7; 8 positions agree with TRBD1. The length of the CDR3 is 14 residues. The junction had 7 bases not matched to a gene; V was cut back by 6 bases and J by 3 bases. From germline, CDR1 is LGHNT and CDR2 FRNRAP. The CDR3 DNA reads TGTGCTAGTGGGCCCGGGACAGGAAACTACGAGCAGTACTTC. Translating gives CASGPGTGNYEQYF.

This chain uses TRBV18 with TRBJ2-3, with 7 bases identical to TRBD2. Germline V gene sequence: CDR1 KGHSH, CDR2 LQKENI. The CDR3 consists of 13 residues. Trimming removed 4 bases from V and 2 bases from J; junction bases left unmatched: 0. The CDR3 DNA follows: TGTGCCAGCTCACGGGACTACACAGATACGCAGTATTTT. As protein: CASSRDYTDTQYF.

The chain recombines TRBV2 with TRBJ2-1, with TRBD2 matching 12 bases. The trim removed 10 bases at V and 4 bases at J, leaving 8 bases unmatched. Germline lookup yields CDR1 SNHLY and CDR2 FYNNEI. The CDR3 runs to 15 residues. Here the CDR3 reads CATTPGTSGYNEQFF. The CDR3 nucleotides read TGTGCCACCACTCCCGGGACTAGCGGGTACAATGAGCAGTTCTTC. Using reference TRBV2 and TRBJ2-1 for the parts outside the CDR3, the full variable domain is EPEVTQTPSHQVTQMGQEVILRCVPISNHLYFYWYRQILGQKVEFLVSFYNNEISEKSEIFDDQFSVERPDGSNFTLKIRSTKLEDSAMYFCATTPGTSGYNEQFFGPGTRLTVL.

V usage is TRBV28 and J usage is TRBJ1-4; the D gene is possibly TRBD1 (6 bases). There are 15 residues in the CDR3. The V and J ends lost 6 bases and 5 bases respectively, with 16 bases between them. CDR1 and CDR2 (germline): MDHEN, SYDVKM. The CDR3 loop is CASRSYPGENEKLFF. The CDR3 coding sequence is TGTGCCAGCAGGTCCTATCCAGGGGAGAATGAAAAACTGTTTTTT.

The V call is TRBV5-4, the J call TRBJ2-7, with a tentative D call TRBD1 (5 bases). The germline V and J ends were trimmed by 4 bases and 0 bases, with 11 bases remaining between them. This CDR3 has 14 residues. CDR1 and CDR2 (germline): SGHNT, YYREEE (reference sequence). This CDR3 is CASSPDTNSYEQYF. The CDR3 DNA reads TGTGCCAGCAGCCCGGACACGAACTCCTACGAGCAGTACTTC.

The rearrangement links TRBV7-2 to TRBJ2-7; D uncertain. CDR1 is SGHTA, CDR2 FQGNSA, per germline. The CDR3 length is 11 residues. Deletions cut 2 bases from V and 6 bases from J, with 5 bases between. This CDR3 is CASSLRSEQYF. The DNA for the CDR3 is TGTGCCAGCAGCTTAAGGAGCGAGCAGTACTTC. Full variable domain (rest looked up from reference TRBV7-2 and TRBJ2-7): GAGVSQSPSNKVTEKGKDVELRCDPISGHTALYWYRQSLGQGLEFLIYFQGNSAPDKSGLPSDRFSAERTGGSVSTLTIQRTQQEDSAVYLCASSLRSEQYFGPGTRLTVT.

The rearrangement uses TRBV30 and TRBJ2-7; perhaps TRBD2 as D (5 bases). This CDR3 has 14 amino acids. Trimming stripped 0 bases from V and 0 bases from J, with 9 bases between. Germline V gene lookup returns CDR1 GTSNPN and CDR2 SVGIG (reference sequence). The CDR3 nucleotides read TGTGCCTGGAGTGTACTTGCGGGCTCCTACGAGCAGTACTTC. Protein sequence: CAWSVLAGSYEQYF.

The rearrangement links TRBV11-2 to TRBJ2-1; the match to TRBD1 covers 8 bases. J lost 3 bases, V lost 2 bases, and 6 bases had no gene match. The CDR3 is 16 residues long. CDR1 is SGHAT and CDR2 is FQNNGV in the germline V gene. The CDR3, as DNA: TGTGCCAGCAGCTTAAGGCGGGACAGGATCTACAATGAGCAGTTCTTC. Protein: CASSLRRDRIYNEQFF.

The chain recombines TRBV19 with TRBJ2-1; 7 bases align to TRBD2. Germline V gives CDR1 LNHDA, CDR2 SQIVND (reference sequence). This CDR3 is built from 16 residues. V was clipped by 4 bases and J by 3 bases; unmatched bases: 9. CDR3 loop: CASSKWEGRNYNEQFF. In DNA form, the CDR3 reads TGTGCCAGTAGTAAGTGGGAGGGGCGGAACTACAATGAGCAGTTCTTC.

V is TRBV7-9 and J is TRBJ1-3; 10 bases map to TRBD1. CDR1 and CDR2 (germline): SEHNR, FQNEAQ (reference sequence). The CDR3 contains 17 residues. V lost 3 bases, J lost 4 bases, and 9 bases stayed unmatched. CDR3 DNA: TGTGCCAGCAGCTTTGGGACAGGGGTATTAACCGGAAACACCATATATTTT. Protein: CASSFGTGVLTGNTIYF. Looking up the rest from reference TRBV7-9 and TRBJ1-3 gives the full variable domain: DTGVSQNPRHKITKRGQNVTFRCDPISEHNRLYWYRQTLGQGPEFLTYFQNEAQLEKSRLLSDRFSAERPKGSFSTLEIQRTEQGDSAMYLCASSFGTGVLTGNTIYFGEGSWLTVV.

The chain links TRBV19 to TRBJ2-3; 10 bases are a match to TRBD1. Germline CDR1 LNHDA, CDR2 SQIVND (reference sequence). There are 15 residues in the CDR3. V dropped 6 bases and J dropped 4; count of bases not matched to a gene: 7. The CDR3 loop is CASRSGTGEADTQYF. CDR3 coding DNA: TGTGCCAGTAGGTCCGGGACAGGGGAGGCAGATACGCAGTATTTT.

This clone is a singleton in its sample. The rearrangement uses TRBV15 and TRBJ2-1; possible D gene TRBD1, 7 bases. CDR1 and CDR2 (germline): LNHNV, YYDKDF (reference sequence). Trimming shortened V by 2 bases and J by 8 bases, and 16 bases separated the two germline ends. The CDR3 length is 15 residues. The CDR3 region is CATSRLGLRGDEQFF. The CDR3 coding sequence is TGTGCCACCAGCAGACTAGGGCTCAGGGGGGATGAGCAGTTCTTC.

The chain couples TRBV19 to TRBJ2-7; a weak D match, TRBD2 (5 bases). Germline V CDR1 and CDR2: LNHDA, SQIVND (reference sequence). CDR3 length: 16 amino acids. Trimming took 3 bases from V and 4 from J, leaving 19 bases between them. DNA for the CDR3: TGTGCCAGTAGTATCCATAAGGATGAGGGCCGATACGAGCAGTACTTC. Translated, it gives CASSIHKDEGRYEQYF.

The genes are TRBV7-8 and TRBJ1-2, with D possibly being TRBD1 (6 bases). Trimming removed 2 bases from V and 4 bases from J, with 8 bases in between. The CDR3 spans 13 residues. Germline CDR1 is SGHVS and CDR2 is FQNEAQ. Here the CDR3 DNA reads TGTGCCAGCAGCTTAACAGGGACCTATGGCTACACCTTC. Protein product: CASSLTGTYGYTF.

CDR3: CASRGPGTSGLGQFF. CDR3 nucleotide sequence: TGTGCCAGCAGGGGCCCGGGGACTAGCGGACTCGGGCAGTTCTTC. The rearrangement uses TRBV28 and TRBJ2-1, with TRBD2 matching 11 bases. Germline CDR1 reads MDHEN; CDR2 reads SYDVKM. The CDR3 has 15 amino acids. V trimming: 6 bases; J trimming: 12 bases; junction bases outside the gene matches: 13.

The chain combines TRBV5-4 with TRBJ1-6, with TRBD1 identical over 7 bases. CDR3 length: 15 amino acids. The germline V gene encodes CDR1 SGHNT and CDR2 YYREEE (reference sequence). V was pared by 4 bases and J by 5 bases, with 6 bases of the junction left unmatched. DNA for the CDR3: TGTGCCAGCAGCAGGAGGGGACAGAATAATTCACCCCTCCACTTT. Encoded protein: CASSRRGQNNSPLHF. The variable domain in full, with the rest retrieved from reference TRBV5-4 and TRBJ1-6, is ETGVTQSPTHLIKTRGQQVTLRCSSQSGHNTVSWYQQALGQGPQFIFQYYREEENGRGNFPPRFSGLQFPNYSSELNVNALELDDSALYLCASSRRGQNNSPLHFGNGTRLTVT.

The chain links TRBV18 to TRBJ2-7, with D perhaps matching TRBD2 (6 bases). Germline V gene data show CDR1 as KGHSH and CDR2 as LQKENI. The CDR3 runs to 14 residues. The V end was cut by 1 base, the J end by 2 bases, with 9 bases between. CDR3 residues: CASSPQGGTYEQYF. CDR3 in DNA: TGTGCCAGCTCACCACAGGGAGGAACCTACGAGCAGTACTTC.

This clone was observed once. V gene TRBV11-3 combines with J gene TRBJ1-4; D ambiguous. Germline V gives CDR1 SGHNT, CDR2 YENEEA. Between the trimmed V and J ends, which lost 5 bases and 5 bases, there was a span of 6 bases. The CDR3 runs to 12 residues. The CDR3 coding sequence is TGTGCCAGCAGCGACTTAAATGAAAAACTGTTTTTT. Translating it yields CASSDLNEKLFF.

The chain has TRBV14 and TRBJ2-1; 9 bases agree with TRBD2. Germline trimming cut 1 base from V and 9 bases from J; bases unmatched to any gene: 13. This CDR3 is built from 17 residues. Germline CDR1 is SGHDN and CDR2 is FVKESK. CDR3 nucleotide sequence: TGTGCCAGCAGCCAAGTGACTGGGGCTAGCGGGACCCTTGAGCAGTTCTTC. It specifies CASSQVTGASGTLEQFF. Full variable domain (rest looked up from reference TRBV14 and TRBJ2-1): EAGVTQFPSHSVIEKGQTVTLRCDPISGHDNLYWYRRVMGKEIKFLLHFVKESKQDESGMPNNRFLAERTGGTYSTLKVQPAELEDSGVYFCASSQVTGASGTLEQFFGPGTRLTVL.

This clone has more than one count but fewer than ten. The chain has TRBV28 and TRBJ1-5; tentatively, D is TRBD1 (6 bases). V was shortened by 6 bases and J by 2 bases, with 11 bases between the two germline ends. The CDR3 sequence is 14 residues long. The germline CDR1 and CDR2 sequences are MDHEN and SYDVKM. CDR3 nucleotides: TGTGCCAGCAGCAGGGGTGGGGGCAATCAGCCCCAGCATTTT. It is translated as CASSRGGGNQPQHF.

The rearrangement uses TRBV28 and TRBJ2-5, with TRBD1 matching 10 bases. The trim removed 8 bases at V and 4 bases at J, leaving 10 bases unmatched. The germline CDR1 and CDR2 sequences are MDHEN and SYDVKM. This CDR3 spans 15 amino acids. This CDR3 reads CASSSGTGVRETQYF. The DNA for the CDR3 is TGTGCCAGCTCCTCCGGGACAGGGGTCCGAGAGACCCAGTACTTC.

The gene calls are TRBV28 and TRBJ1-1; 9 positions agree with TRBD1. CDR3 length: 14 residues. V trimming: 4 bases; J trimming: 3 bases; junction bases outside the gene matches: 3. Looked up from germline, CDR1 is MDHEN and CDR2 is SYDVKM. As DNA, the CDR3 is TGTGCCAGCAGTTCGGGACAGGGAGACACTGAAGCTTTCTTT. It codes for CASSSGQGDTEAFF.

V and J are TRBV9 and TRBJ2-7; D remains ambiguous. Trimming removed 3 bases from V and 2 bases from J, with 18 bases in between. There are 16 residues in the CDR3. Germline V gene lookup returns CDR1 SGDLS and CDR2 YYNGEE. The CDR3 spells CASSARVLINPYEQYF. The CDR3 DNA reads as TGTGCCAGCAGCGCCCGGGTACTTATAAACCCCTACGAGCAGTACTTC.

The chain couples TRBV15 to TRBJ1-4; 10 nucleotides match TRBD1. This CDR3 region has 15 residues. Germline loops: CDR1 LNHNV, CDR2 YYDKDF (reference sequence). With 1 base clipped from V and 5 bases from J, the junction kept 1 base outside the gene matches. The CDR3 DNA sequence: TGTGCCACCAGCAGAGCGGGACAGGGGAATGAAAAACTGTTTTTT. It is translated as CATSRAGQGNEKLFF.

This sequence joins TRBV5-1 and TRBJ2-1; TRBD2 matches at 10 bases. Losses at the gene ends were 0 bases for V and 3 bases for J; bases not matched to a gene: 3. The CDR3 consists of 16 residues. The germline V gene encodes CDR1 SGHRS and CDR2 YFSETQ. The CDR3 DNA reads TGCGCCAGCAGCTTGGGGGCTAGCGGGGGCTACAATGAGCAGTTCTTC. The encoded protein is CASSLGASGGYNEQFF. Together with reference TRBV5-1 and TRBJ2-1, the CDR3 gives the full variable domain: KAGVTQTPRYLIKTRGQQVTLSCSPISGHRSVSWYQQTPGQGLQFLFEYFSETQRNKGNFPGRFSGRQFSNSRSEMNVSTLELGDSALYLCASSLGASGGYNEQFFGPGTRLTVL.

CDR3 bases: TGTGCCAGTGGACAGCCTGGGACAGATACGCAGTATTTT. Translation gives CASGQPGTDTQYF. The chain employs TRBV6-4 and TRBJ2-3; TRBD1 is a possible D gene (6 bases). V was pared by 9 bases and J by 3 bases, with 13 bases between. Germline V gene data show CDR1 as MRHNA and CDR2 as SNTAGT. The CDR3 is made up of 13 amino acids.

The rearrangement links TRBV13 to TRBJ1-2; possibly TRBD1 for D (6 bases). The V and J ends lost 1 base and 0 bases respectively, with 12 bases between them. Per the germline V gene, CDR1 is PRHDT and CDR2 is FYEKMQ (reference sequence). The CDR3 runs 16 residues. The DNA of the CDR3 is TGTGCCAGCAGCTTAGTCGGGACAATGGCTAACTATGGCTACACCTTC. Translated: CASSLVGTMANYGYTF.

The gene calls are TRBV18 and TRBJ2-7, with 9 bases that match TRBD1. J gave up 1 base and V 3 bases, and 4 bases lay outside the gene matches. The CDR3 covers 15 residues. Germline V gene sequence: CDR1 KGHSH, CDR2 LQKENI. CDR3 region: CASSPPGQGSYEQYF. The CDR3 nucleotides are TGTGCCAGCTCACCTCCGGGACAGGGATCCTACGAGCAGTACTTC. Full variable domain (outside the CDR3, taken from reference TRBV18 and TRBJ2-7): NAGVMQNPRHLVRRRGQEARLRCSPMKGHSHVYWYRQLPEEGLKFMVYLQKENIIDESGMPKERFSAEFPKEGPSILRIQQVVRGDSAAYFCASSPPGQGSYEQYFGPGTRLTVT.